Sequencing of this T cell receptor beta chain was carried out in a study of blood T cell repertoires in COVID-19. Study-level information: PBMCs, B-cell-depleted T cells, or T cells were the source of the cDNA or gDNA that made up the material.

Using immunoSEQ multiplex PCR, the repertoire was profiled, and TCRdb retains in-frame clones only, with some absent. The sample consists of approximately 34,000 clones, 91% of them appearing once. Germline assignment: CDR1 LGHNA and CDR2 YNFKEQ. Trimming shortened V by 0 bases and J by 8 bases, and 16 bases separated the two germline ends. The CDR3 has 16 residues. Sequences were obtained from peripheral blood. This chain joins TRBV4-2 and TRBJ1-4; D gene unclear. This TCR was sampled from a man in his 60s with acute or convalescent COVID-19. The DNA for the CDR3 is TGTGCCAGCAGCCAAGACCTGACGGCGGGCGGGGAAAAACTGTTTTTT. Translated: CASSQDLTAGGEKLFF.